What follows describes a single TCR beta chain. The antigen is unknown. Deep level was the assay's run setting. Generated by immunoSEQ multiplex PCR, the TCRdb table keeps only in-frame clones and is missing some. The sample has over 1.4 million clones; roughly 95% are singletons. This sample is drawn from a study of shared clonotypes between healthy human individuals. Investigators divided CD4+ cells into CD45RA+ naive and CD45RA-negative memory subsets. Germline CDR1 and CDR2: MNHNS and SASEGT. There are 15 residues in the CDR3. Deletions cut 6 bases from V and 6 bases from J, with 17 bases between. Overall study findings and caveats: A few donors showed sharing of around 5.3% of naive CD4 clonotypes. Naive subsets typically showed greater estimated richness than memory subsets.

The TCR sequence derives from a man younger than 40 in good health. The chain carries TRBV6-1 and TRBJ2-2, with D maybe TRBD2 (5 bases). The material sequenced was naive CD4+ T cells sorted from blood. Documented subset: CD45RA+ positively selected. The CDR3 bases are TGTGCCAGCAGCGCCCTCAGTTGGACTCCCGGGGAGCTGTTTTTT. This codes for CASSALSWTPGELFF.